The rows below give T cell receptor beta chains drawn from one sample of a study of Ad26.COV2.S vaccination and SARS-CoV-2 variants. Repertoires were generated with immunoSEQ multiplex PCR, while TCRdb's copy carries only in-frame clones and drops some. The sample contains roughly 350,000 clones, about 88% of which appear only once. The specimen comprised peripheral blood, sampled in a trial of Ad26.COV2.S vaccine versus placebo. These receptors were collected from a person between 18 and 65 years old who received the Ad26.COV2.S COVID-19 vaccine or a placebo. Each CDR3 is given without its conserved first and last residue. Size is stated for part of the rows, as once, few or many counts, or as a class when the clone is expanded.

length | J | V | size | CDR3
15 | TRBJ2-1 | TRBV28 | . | ASSRVMTGTMSDEQF
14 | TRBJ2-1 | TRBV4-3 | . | ASSPGTSGRFNEQF
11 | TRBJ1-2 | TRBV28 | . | ASTTGPIYGYT
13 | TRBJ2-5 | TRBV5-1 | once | ASSWTSGQKETQY
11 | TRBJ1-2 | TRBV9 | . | ASSVGGPGGYT
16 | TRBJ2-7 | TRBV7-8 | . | ASSSSTSGTYFAYEQY
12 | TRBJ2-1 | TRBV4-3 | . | ASSQDYSYNEQF
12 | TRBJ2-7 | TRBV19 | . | ASSIAWSSYEQY
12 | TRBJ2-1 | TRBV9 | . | ASGGLADYNEQF
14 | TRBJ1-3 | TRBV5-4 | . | ASSETGQGSGNTIY
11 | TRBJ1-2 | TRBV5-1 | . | ASSLEGGGGYT
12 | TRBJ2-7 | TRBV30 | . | AWSLRTGLYEQY
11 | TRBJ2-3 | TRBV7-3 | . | ASSYTVSDTQY
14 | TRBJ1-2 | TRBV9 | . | ASSATRQPVGYGYT
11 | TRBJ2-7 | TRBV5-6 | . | ASSLNRDHEQY
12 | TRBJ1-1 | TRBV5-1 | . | ASSLAVRNTEAF
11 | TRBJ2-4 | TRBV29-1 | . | SVGPLAKNIQY
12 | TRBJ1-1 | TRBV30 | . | AWAVGGGYAEAF
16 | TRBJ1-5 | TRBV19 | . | ASSIFGTPTHSNQPQH
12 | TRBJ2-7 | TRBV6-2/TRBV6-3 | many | ASSKGVSGYEQY
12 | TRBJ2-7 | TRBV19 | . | ASHPGQGALEQY
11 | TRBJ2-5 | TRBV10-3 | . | AISGREQETQY
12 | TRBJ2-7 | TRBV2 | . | ASSEGQNFYEQY
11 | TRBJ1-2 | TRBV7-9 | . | ASPEREGNGYT
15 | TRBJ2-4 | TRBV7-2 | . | ASSSGTDPYPKNIQY
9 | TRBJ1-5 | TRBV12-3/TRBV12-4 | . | ASSFGGAQH
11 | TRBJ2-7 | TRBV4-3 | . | ASSPDRGAEQY
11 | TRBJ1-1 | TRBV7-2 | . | ASSQGVDTEAF
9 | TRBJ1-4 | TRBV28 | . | ASGRHEKLF
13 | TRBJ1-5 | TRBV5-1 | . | ASSPQAGGDQPQH
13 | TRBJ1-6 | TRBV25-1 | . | ASSDRANYNSPLH
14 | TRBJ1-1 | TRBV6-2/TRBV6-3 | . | ASSSGQEFFNTEAF
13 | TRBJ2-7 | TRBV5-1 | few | ASSLAMPLASEQY
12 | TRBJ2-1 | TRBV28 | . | ASSQTGRYNEQF
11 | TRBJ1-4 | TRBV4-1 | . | ASQGPGWEKLF
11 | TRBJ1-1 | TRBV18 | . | ASSPARGTEAF
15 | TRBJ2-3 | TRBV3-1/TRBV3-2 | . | ASSQRGKTSNTDTQY
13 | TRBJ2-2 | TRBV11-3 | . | ASGQSGPYTGELF
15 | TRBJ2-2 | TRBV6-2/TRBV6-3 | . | ASSYSKSGINTGELF
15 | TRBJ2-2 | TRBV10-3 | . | AISEKKDRVGTGELF
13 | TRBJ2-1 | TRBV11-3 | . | ASSSRLAAYNEQF
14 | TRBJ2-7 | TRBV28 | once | ASSTPAGGRPYEQY
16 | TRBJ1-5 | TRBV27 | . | ASSSGQGPYHSNQPQH
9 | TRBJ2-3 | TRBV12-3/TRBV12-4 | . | ASSLRHTQY
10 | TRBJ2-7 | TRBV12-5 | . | ASGIPSYEQY
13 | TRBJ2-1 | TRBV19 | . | ASSIGDFSGNEQF
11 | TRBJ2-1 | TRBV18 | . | ASSPPSGNEQF
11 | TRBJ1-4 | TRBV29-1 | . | SVRDSWGEKLF
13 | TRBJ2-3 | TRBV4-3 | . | ASSQEAPEAATQY
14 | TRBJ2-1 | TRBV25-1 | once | ASSEPTRSSYNEQF
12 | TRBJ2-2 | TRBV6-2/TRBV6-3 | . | ASSYEDATGELF
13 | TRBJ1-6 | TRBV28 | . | ASRAPGQGNSPLH
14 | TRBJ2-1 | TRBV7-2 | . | ASSLGDGGPYNEQF
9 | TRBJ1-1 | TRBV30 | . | AWTADTEAF
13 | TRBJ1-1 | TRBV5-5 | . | ASSLGSAGNTEAF
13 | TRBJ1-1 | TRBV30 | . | AWKKRDRVDTEAF
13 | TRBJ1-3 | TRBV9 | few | ASSVNGRGENTIY
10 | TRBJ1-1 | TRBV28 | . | ASSHSYTEAF
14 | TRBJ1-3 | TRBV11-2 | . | ASSIDSAVSGNTIY
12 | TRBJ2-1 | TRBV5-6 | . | ASTRDLLENEQF